This entry concerns a single T cell receptor beta chain. These data are taken from a study of blood T cell repertoires in COVID-19. The wider study: Spain, Italy and the United States supplied samples that represented acute and convalescent COVID-19. T cells, B-cell-depleted T cells, or PBMCs supplied cDNA or gDNA.

The CDR3 runs 18 residues. Germline V gene data show CDR1 as KGHSH and CDR2 as LQKENI. The J segment lost 2 bases and the V segment lost 6 bases, leaving 9 bases of the junction unmatched. How the authors handled the data: Using reference gene primer amplification, nucleated cell counts were estimated. The repertoire was sequenced with immunoSEQ multiplex PCR; TCRdb's copy has only in-frame clones and lacks some. That table is the source of V, J and clone size, and D and trimming were worked out from the DNA. The profile shows some 54,000 clones, around four fifths of them singletons. The chain employs TRBV18 and TRBJ2-6; TRBD1 matches 11 bases. The sample taken for sequencing was peripheral blood. The source is a man between 65 and 80 years old with active COVID-19. The DNA for the CDR3 is TGTGCCAGCTCGGAACTTGGACAGGGGGCTACTGGGGCCAACGTCCTGACTTTC. This encodes CASSELGQGATGANVLTF. The full variable domain, completed using reference TRBV18 and TRBJ2-6, is NAGVMQNPRHLVRRRGQEARLRCSPMKGHSHVYWYRQLPEEGLKFMVYLQKENIIDESGMPKERFSAEFPKEGPSILRIQQVVRGDSAAYFCASSELGQGATGANVLTFGAGSRLTVL.